These 25 T cell receptor beta chains were all obtained from the same sample, sequenced in a study of blood T cells in healthy people across ages. The use of a sample-barcoded 5' primer and a J-beta primer mix characterized a second PCR of about 6 to 11 cycles. TCRdb ran MiXCR on the 5' RACE reads and lists one entry per CDR3 protein. The data hold roughly 1,000,000 distinct CDR3 sequences, with roughly 24% observed a single time. These data are also associated with another study on T cells of mothers and their children.

Sequenced sample: blood. The receptors stem from a girl under 10 years old in good health.

Only a few counts were recorded for this clonotype. The chain recombines TRBV5-1 with TRBJ2-7; D is uncertain. Germline V gene lookup returns CDR1 SGHRS and CDR2 YFSETQ. V shed 0 bases and J shed 2 bases, with 9 bases lying between them. The CDR3 contains 14 residues. This CDR3 is CASSLASPTYEQYF. The CDR3 DNA sequence: TGCGCCAGCAGCTTGGCGTCGCCTACCTACGAGCAGTACTTC.

The sample holds a few counts of this clonotype. The chain couples TRBV5-1 to TRBJ2-3; D gene unclear. The germline V gene encodes CDR1 SGHRS and CDR2 YFSETQ. This CDR3 has 15 amino acids. V lost 0 bases to trimming and J lost 2 bases, with 10 bases between them. The CDR3 nucleotides read TGCGCCAGCAGCTTGGTAGCTTCCCACACAGATACGCAGTATTTT. This gives the protein CASSLVASHTDTQYF.

In its sample, this clonotype was seen a few times. J is TRBJ2-7 and V is TRBV2; D ambiguous. Germline V gene sequence: CDR1 SNHLY, CDR2 FYNNEI. Trimming left V 3 bases short and J 7 bases short, with 7 bases between. The CDR3 has 11 residues. The CDR3 region has the DNA TGTGCCAGCAGTGATTATGTGGAGCAGTACTTC. Amino acid sequence: CASSDYVEQYF.

The chain is built from TRBV7-2 and TRBJ2-5; TRBD1 might be the D (6 bases). Near its end, the DNA agrees better with TRBJ2-7, so the J call may be wrong. CDR3 length: 18 residues. Germline values: CDR1 SGHTA, CDR2 FQGNSA. Written as DNA, the CDR3 is TGTGCCAGCAGCCCCCGAGGTGGGGGCCCTGGACTTCCCTACGAGCAGTACTTC. Translation gives CASSPRGGGPGLPYEQYF.

The chain has TRBV10-3 and TRBJ2-7; possibly TRBD2 for D (5 bases). V lost 3 bases, J lost 2 bases, and 11 bases lay in between. Germline values: CDR1 ENHRY, CDR2 SYGVKD. This CDR3 is built from 14 residues. Here the CDR3 reads CAISDLHSAYEQYF. Written as DNA, the CDR3 is TGTGCCATCAGTGATCTTCATAGCGCCTACGAGCAGTACTTC.

The CDR3 nucleotides read TGCAGCGATTACCAGGGGGAAGCTTTCTTT. Protein sequence: CSDYQGEAFF. The chain recombines TRBV29-1 with TRBJ1-1; weak D call: TRBD1 (6 bases). V lost 7 bases and J 8 bases, leaving 11 bases between the germline ends. The V gene's germline CDR1 is SQVTM and CDR2 ANQGSEA. This CDR3 spans 10 amino acids.

The rearrangement links TRBV6-5 to TRBJ1-4, with D possibly being TRBD1 (6 bases). Trimming cost V 7 bases and J 10 bases, with 19 bases left between them. This CDR3 region has 14 residues. The germline gives CDR1 MNHEY, CDR2 SVGAGI. The CDR3 reads CASTPVPGGGKLFF. CDR3 bases: TGTGCCAGCACCCCAGTCCCGGGAGGGGGAAAACTGTTTTTT.

A remark on this clonotype: Its ends do not fully match the called genes, so a read error is possible. The chain combines TRBV7-7 with TRBJ2-7, with D tentatively TRBD1 or TRBD2 (5 bases each). The length of the CDR3 is 14 residues. Germline CDR1 and CDR2: SSHAT and FNYEAQ (reference sequence). The CDR3 loop is CASSQLEGRAEQYF. The CDR3 nucleotides are TGTGCTAGCAGCCAACTAGAGGGGCGAGCCGAGCAGTACTTC. Full variable domain (rest looked up from reference TRBV7-7 and TRBJ2-7): GAGVSQSPRYKVTKRGQDVTLRCDPISSHATLYWYQQALGQGPEFLTYFNYEAQPDKSGLPSDRFSAERPEGSISTLTIQRTEQRDSAMYRCASSQLEGRAEQYFGPGTRLTVT.

Concerning this clonotype: This may be a read error: a much more frequent sequence differs by one nucleotide. The chain couples TRBV28 to TRBJ1-4; no firm D call. This CDR3 is built from 15 residues. Trimming cost V 2 bases and J 11 bases, with 18 bases left between them. From germline, CDR1 is MDHEN and CDR2 SYDVKM. DNA of the CDR3: TGTGCCAGCAGTTTAGTGAGCGGTAGTTTAGACAAACTGTTTTTT. Encoded protein: CASSLVSGSLDKLFF.

This clonotype has just a few counts. The chain combines TRBV28 with TRBJ2-4; unclear D gene. The CDR3 consists of 10 residues. The ends were cut back, 3 bases at V and 8 bases at J, with 2 bases in the middle. CDR1 is MDHEN, CDR2 SYDVKM, per germline. In nucleotides, the CDR3 is TGTGCCAGCAGTTTTGACATTCAGTACTTC. This encodes CASSFDIQYF.

The rearrangement links TRBV12-3 or TRBV12-4 to TRBJ2-5, with D possibly matching TRBD2 (6 bases). The ends were cut back, 8 bases at V and 4 bases at J, with 20 bases in the middle. The CDR3 runs 15 residues. CDR3 residues: CASLKIAGGGETQYF. CDR3 bases: TGTGCCAGCTTGAAAATAGCCGGGGGAGGAGAGACCCAGTACTTC.

The gene calls are TRBV15 and TRBJ2-7, with D hard to call. The length of the CDR3 is 13 residues. The germline V gene encodes CDR1 LNHNV and CDR2 YYDKDF (reference sequence). V dropped 5 bases and J dropped 4 bases, with 12 bases sitting between them. Here the CDR3 reads CATSGLPRYEQYF. CDR3 nucleotides: TGTGCCACCAGCGGTCTCCCCCGGTACGAGCAGTACTTC.

This clonotype showed up just a few times. CDR3 protein: CSARDLRAGGLTGELFF. The DNA for the CDR3 is TGCAGTGCTAGAGATCTAAGAGCGGGGGGGCTTACCGGGGAGCTGTTTTTT. The gene calls are TRBV20-1 and TRBJ2-2; 10 nucleotides agree with TRBD2. The junction had 9 bases not matched to a gene; V was cut back by 0 bases and J by 5 bases. This CDR3 comprises 17 residues. CDR1 is DFQATT and CDR2 is SNEGSKA in the germline V gene (reference sequence).

This clonotype turned up a few times. The chain uses TRBV6-5 and TRBJ1-2; D is ambiguous. This CDR3 has 9 residues. Germline CDR1 is MNHEY and CDR2 is SVGAGI. The germline V and J ends were trimmed by 9 bases and 5 bases, with 4 bases remaining between them. In DNA, the CDR3 is TGTGCCAGTTTTTATGGCTACACCTTC. Encoded protein: CASFYGYTF.

The chain joins TRBV4-3 to TRBJ2-3; no clear D. Germline CDR1 reads LGHNA; CDR2 reads YSLEER. The CDR3 totals 13 residues. Deletions cut 4 bases from V and 2 bases from J, with 7 bases between. The CDR3 is CASSPTHTDTQYF. In DNA, the CDR3 is TGCGCCAGCAGCCCGACTCACACAGATACGCAGTATTTT.

At least ten counts were recorded for this clonotype. The chain links TRBV4-3 to TRBJ1-1, with unresolved D. Trimming removed 1 base from V and 8 bases from J, with 11 bases in between. There are 13 residues in the CDR3. Germline V gene sequence: CDR1 LGHNA, CDR2 YSLEER. CDR3 in amino acids: CASSQAGVGEAFF. CDR3 DNA sequence: TGCGCCAGCAGCCAAGCTGGAGTGGGAGAAGCTTTCTTT.

The chain couples TRBV28 to TRBJ2-7, with D maybe TRBD2 (6 bases). V lost 1 base and J lost 1, with 14 bases in between. The germline V gene has CDR1 MDHEN and CDR2 SYDVKM. The CDR3 length is 16 residues. The CDR3 here is CASSLFERGSSYEQYF. The CDR3 nucleotides read TGTGCCAGCAGTTTATTTGAACGGGGGTCATCCTACGAGCAGTACTTC.

The chain is built from TRBV3-1 and TRBJ1-3; no clear D gene. CDR3 length: 17 amino acids. Germline V gives CDR1 LGHDT, CDR2 YNNKEL (reference sequence). Between the trimmed V and J ends, which lost 4 bases and 2 bases, there was a span of 18 bases. CDR3 bases: TGTGCCAGCAGCCCGAAGCCGACCGCTGCCCCTGGAAACACCATATATTTT. Translated: CASSPKPTAAPGNTIYF.

The genes are TRBV7-9 and TRBJ2-7; D is unresolved. With 5 bases removed from V and 6 bases from J, the gap between germline ends came to 14 bases. This CDR3 is 13 amino acids long. The germline V gene has CDR1 SEHNR and CDR2 FQNEAQ (reference sequence). CDR3 sequence reads: CASSPGYGGEQYF. The CDR3 coding sequence is TGTGCCAGCAGCCCGGGTTATGGTGGCGAGCAGTACTTC.

A few counts support this clonotype. The chain recombines TRBV27 with TRBJ1-2, with 7 bases aligning to TRBD1. Trimming at V came to 0 bases and at J to 5 bases, leaving 9 bases not matched to a gene. The CDR3 is 16 residues long. Germline V gives CDR1 MNHEY, CDR2 SMNVEV (reference sequence). DNA of the CDR3: TGTGCCAGCAGTTTATCGTCGGAGGGGGCCCCATATGGCTACACCTTC. Encoded protein: CASSLSSEGAPYGYTF.

The V gene is TRBV29-1, the J gene TRBJ2-5, with D possibly being TRBD2 (5 bases). The germline V and J ends were trimmed by 2 bases and 2 bases, with 9 bases remaining between them. The germline gives CDR1 SQVTM, CDR2 ANQGSEA. The CDR3 loop spans 13 amino acids. The CDR3 loop is CSVEQDYQETQYF. The CDR3 DNA reads TGCAGCGTTGAACAAGACTATCAAGAGACCCAGTACTTC.

The chain employs TRBV29-1 and TRBJ2-1; TRBD1 might be the D (7 bases). The CDR3 sequence is 16 residues long. The V and J ends lost 3 bases and 3 bases respectively, with 18 bases between them. Germline values: CDR1 SQVTM, CDR2 ANQGSEA. The CDR3 reads CSVEGRSGGGYNEQFF. The CDR3 coding sequence is TGCAGCGTTGAGGGTCGATCAGGGGGAGGCTACAATGAGCAGTTCTTC.

In its sample, this clonotype was seen a few times. The chain uses TRBV19 and TRBJ1-5; no clear D. V lost 3 bases to trimming and J lost 5 bases, with 14 bases between them. CDR1 and CDR2 (germline): LNHDA, SQIVND (reference sequence). CDR3 size: 15 residues. The CDR3 DNA follows: TGTGCCAGTAGTATCGGTGGGAGGGATCATCAGCCCCAGCATTTT. Translation gives CASSIGGRDHQPQHF.

This chain links TRBV28 with TRBJ2-7; D may be TRBD1 or TRBD2 (5 bases each). V shed 9 bases and J shed 5 bases, with 20 bases lying between them. This CDR3 region has 14 residues. Per the germline V gene, CDR1 is MDHEN and CDR2 is SYDVKM. DNA of the CDR3: TGTGCCAGTAGGGCAGGGACGGAAATTAACGAGCAGTACTTC. It codes for CASRAGTEINEQYF.

V and J are TRBV29-1 and TRBJ2-5, with 8 positions matching TRBD2. J lost 2 bases, V lost 6 bases, and 8 bases had no gene match. Germline V gene data show CDR1 as SQVTM and CDR2 as ANQGSEA. This CDR3 region has 14 residues. The CDR3 coding sequence is TGCAGCGTACGCTTAGCGGGATTACAAGAGACCCAGTACTTC. This encodes CSVRLAGLQETQYF.